Listed below are T cell receptor beta chains from one sample, sequenced in a study of human T cells and chemical hapten exposure. From the RACE reads, TCRdb called clonotypes with MiXCR, one entry per CDR3 protein. The table shows about 340,000 distinct CDR3 sequences, with under 9% occurring only once. Material: whole blood, obtained in connection with sensitization to the hapten diphenylcyclopropenone (DPC). The receptors originated from a woman between 18 and 30 years old with alopecia areata. Some clones in this sample may be carry-over from other donors' samples. Each CDR3 is given with its conserved first and last residue.

j_call	v_call	cdr3_aa
TRBJ1-3	TRBV20-1	CSAGEDTIYF
TRBJ1-5	TRBV15	CATSRGRDGNQPQHF
TRBJ2-3	TRBV5-5	CASSLEAGTDTQYF
TRBJ2-6	TRBV5-4	CASSPFDSGANVLTF
TRBJ1-5	TRBV15	CATSRDSGQGNQPQHF
TRBJ2-1	TRBV2	CASSASGGAHNEQFF
TRBJ1-5	TRBV20-1	CSARNSNQPQHF
TRBJ1-2	TRBV18	CASSPEGFGYTF
TRBJ1-1	TRBV4-1	CASSQVTGDTEAFF
TRBJ1-1	TRBV18	CASSPQGGSTEAFF
TRBJ2-3	TRBV9	CASSVEHDLITDTQYF
TRBJ2-1	TRBV11-2	CAISRGGGNNEQFF
TRBJ1-1	TRBV6-2/TRBV6-3	CASRTYRGPLRAFF
TRBJ2-1	TRBV4-3	CASSQMGGYHNEQFF
TRBJ1-6	TRBV7-3	CASSERVGSPLHF
TRBJ2-3	TRBV25-1	CASSERGLADTQYF
TRBJ2-6	TRBV4-2	CASSQASNGVDSGANVLTF
TRBJ2-2	TRBV4-1	CASSQVSGGTGELFF
TRBJ2-3	TRBV20-1	CSARDYRGGDTQYF
TRBJ1-1	TRBV27	CASSFGDRFEAFF
TRBJ2-1	TRBV11-3	CASSPQAGSYNEQFF
TRBJ2-3	TRBV3-1	CASSQESTDTQYF
TRBJ2-3	TRBV7-2	CASSLFTDTQYF
TRBJ1-5	TRBV7-2	CASSLSGGGNQPQHF
TRBJ1-6	TRBV4-2	CASSHSPGQGDSPLHF
TRBJ2-7	TRBV5-1	CASSLVPGSYEQYF
TRBJ2-3	TRBV7-2	CASSSDRGQYF
TRBJ2-7	TRBV27	CASSGQGAGEQYF
TRBJ1-4	TRBV5-1	CASTSGQYNEKLFF
TRBJ1-1	TRBV12-3/TRBV12-4	CASSFGGRGEAFF
TRBJ2-1	TRBV2	CASSGGGNNEQFF
TRBJ2-3	TRBV5-6	CASRVEGVTQYF
TRBJ2-1	TRBV7-8	CASSLVGLGTYNEQFF
TRBJ2-7	TRBV3-1	CASSSGALYEQYF
TRBJ2-3	TRBV20-1	CSARDWGQGLRDTQYF
TRBJ2-7	TRBV20-1	CSASAGGDEQYF
TRBJ1-6	TRBV20-1	CSAPFGTGGLSLHF
TRBJ1-1	TRBV3-1	CASSQDRQLNTEAFF
TRBJ1-1	TRBV6-1	CASSAPSRGNTEAFF
TRBJ2-7	TRBV28	CASSHGQGSYEQYF
TRBJ2-3	TRBV5-5	CASILRLAGGTDTQYF
TRBJ2-2	TRBV11-2	CASSPDRVLETGELFF
TRBJ1-3	TRBV6-5	CASSRPQHSGNTIYF
TRBJ1-2	TRBV12-3/TRBV12-4	CASGGQGAKNYGYTF
TRBJ2-3	TRBV6-2/TRBV6-3	CASGGRATDTQYF
TRBJ2-2	TRBV3-1	CASSQEDLATFRKGTGELFF
TRBJ2-3	TRBV27	CASSSPGRDVTDTQYF
TRBJ1-4	TRBV18	CASSPRAGQDEKLFF
TRBJ2-3	TRBV20-1	CSARPAGAQRSTDTQYF
TRBJ1-4	TRBV7-3	CASSPQGVGEKLFF
TRBJ2-1	TRBV27	CASSFTVSSYNEQFF
TRBJ1-1	TRBV29-1	CSVGAGDRGWTEAFF